Listed below are T cell receptor beta chains from one sample, sequenced in a study of cytomegalovirus exposure and HLA in healthy donors. Sequencing used immunoSEQ multiplex PCR; TCRdb keeps in-frame clones, though not all of them. The sample holds approximately 93,000 clones, less than 80% seen once. Specimen: PBMCs. These receptors were obtained from a middle-aged woman in good health and CMV-seronegative. CDR3s include the opening cysteine and the closing phenylalanine or tryptophan. The D gene is left open where the match is weak. Clone size, where shown, is once, few, many, or a class for clones that have expanded.

J: TRBJ1-2
V: TRBV19
size: few
D: NA
CDR3: CASSQGQRPYTF
DNA: TGTGCCAGTAGTCAAGGACAGAGACCCTACACCTTC

J: TRBJ2-1
V: TRBV5-1
size: NA
D: NA
CDR3: CASRVGTSFRNYEQFF
DNA: TGCGCCAGCAGGGTAGGGACATCTTTTCGGAACTATGAGCAGTTCTTC

J: TRBJ1-1
V: TRBV7-8
size: NA
D: NA
CDR3: CASSSRMNRGMNTEAFF
DNA: TGTGCCAGCAGCTCGCGTATGAACAGAGGGATGAACACTGAGGCTTTCTTT

J: TRBJ1-4
V: TRBV2
size: NA
D: NA
CDR3: CASSDGGGREKLFF
DNA: TGTGCCAGCAGTGACGGGGGGGGACGTGAAAAACTGTTTTTT

J: TRBJ1-3
V: TRBV25-1
size: NA
D: NA
CDR3: CASSDLSGNTIYF
DNA: TGTGCCAGCAGTGACCTTTCTGGAAACACCATATATTTT

J: TRBJ1-2
V: TRBV28
size: NA
D: NA
CDR3: CASGRGYGYTF
DNA: TGTGCCAGCGGAAGGGGTTATGGCTACACCTTC

J: TRBJ2-7
V: TRBV5-6
size: NA
D: TRBD2
CDR3: CASSPGGLAELYEQYF
DNA: TGTGCCAGCAGCCCCGGGGGACTAGCCGAGCTCTACGAGCAGTACTTC

J: TRBJ1-3
V: TRBV11-2
size: NA
D: NA
CDR3: CASQTAGNTIYF
DNA: TGTGCCAGTCAAACGGCTGGAAACACCATATATTTT

J: TRBJ2-1
V: TRBV2
size: few
D: NA
CDR3: CASSVYLANEQFF
DNA: TGTGCCAGCAGTGTGTATTTAGCAAATGAGCAGTTCTTC

J: TRBJ1-3
V: TRBV6-6
size: NA
D: TRBD1
CDR3: CASRLQGVKNTIYF
DNA: TGTGCCAGCAGGTTACAGGGGGTCAAGAACACCATATATTTT

J: TRBJ2-7
V: TRBV7-9
size: NA
D: TRBD2
CDR3: CASSSTSGKPYEQYF
DNA: TGTGCCAGCAGCTCGACTAGCGGGAAACCTTACGAGCAGTACTTC

J: TRBJ2-2
V: TRBV19
size: NA
D: TRBD1
CDR3: CASRPSTGDINTGELFF
DNA: TGTGCCAGTAGGCCCTCGACAGGGGATATTAACACCGGGGAGCTGTTTTTT

J: TRBJ2-5
V: TRBV11-2
size: NA
D: NA
CDR3: CASRSVAAKRETQYF
DNA: TGTGCCAGCAGATCCGTCGCGGCCAAGAGAGAGACCCAGTACTTC

J: TRBJ2-5
V: TRBV5-1
size: NA
D: TRBD1
CDR3: CASSFVGGQGDETQYF
DNA: TGCGCCAGCAGCTTTGTTGGGGGACAGGGGGATGAGACCCAGTACTTC

J: TRBJ2-1
V: TRBV9
size: NA
D: TRBD1
CDR3: CASSVDRGNEQFF
DNA: TGTGCCAGCAGCGTAGACAGGGGCAATGAGCAGTTCTTC

J: TRBJ2-1
V: TRBV6-4
size: NA
D: TRBD2
CDR3: CASSGLAGGYRNEQFF
DNA: TGTGCCAGCAGTGGGCTAGCGGGAGGGTACAGGAATGAGCAGTTCTTC

J: TRBJ2-5
V: TRBV28
size: once
D: TRBD1
CDR3: CASSTRQGQEAQYF
DNA: TGTGCCAGCAGTACCCGACAGGGGCAAGAGGCCCAGTACTTC

J: TRBJ1-5
V: TRBV6-5
size: NA
D: NA
CDR3: CASRSKARNQPQHF
DNA: TGTGCCAGCAGGTCCAAAGCCAGGAATCAGCCCCAGCATTTT

J: TRBJ2-1
V: TRBV6-1
size: NA
D: TRBD1
CDR3: CASNREGGHEQFF
DNA: TGTGCCAGCAATCGTGAAGGGGGCCATGAGCAGTTCTTC

J: TRBJ2-3
V: TRBV6-6
size: medium-sized
D: NA
CDR3: CASDRGEGLDTQYF
DNA: TGTGCCAGCGATAGGGGGGAGGGCCTAGATACGCAGTATTTT

J: TRBJ1-3
V: TRBV18
size: NA
D: NA
CDR3: CASSPLEANIGNTIYF
DNA: TGTGCCAGCTCACCACTGGAGGCGAACATTGGAAACACCATATATTTT

J: TRBJ1-6
V: TRBV25-1
size: NA
D: NA
CDR3: CASSQDSDNSPLHF
DNA: TGTGCCAGCAGTCAGGACAGCGACAATTCACCCCTCCACTTT

J: TRBJ1-2
V: TRBV30
size: NA
D: NA
CDR3: CAWSVPGGGYTF
DNA: TGTGCCTGGAGTGTGCCGGGAGGCGGCTACACCTTC

J: TRBJ1-2
V: TRBV9
size: NA
D: TRBD1
CDR3: CASSAGQGRPYGYTF
DNA: TGTGCCAGCAGCGCGGGACAGGGAAGACCCTATGGCTACACCTTC

J: TRBJ1-6
V: TRBV30
size: NA
D: NA
CDR3: CAWNGGYRSPLHF
DNA: TGTGCCTGGAACGGGGGGTATAGGTCACCCCTCCACTTT